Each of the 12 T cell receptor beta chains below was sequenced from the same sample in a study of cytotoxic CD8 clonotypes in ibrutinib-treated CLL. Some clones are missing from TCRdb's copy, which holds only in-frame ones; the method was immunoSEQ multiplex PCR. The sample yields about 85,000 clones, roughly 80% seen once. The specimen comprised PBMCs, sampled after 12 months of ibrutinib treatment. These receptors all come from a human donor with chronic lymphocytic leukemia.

CDR3 in DNA: TGTGCCAGCCGGGGGTTGGGGAATTCACCCCTCCACTTT. It yields the protein CASRGLGNSPLHF. The chain carries TRBV6-6 and TRBJ1-6, with D possibly TRBD1 on 5 matching bases. With 8 bases removed from V and 7 bases from J, the gap between germline ends came to 12 bases. Looked up from germline, CDR1 is MNHNY and CDR2 is SVGAGI (reference sequence). CDR3 size: 13 residues.

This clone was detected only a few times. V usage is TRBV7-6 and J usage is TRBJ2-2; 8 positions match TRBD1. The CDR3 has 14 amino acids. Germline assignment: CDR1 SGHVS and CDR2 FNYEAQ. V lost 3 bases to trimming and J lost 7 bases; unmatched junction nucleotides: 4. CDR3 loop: CASSLQGAGGELFF. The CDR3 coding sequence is TGTGCCAGCAGCTTGCAGGGGGCGGGCGGGGAGCTGTTTTTT.

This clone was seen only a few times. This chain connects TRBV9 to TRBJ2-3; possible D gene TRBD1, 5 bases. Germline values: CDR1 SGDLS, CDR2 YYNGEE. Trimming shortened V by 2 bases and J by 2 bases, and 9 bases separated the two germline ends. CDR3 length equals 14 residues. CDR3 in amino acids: CASSVTALTDTQYF. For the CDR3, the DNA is TGTGCCAGCAGCGTGACAGCCCTCACAGATACGCAGTATTTT.

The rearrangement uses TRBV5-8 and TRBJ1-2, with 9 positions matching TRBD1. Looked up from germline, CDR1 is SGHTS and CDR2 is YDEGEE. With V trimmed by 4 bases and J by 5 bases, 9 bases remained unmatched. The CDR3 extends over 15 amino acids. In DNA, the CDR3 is TGTGCCAGCAGCGCCCGGGGACAGGGAGTTTATGGCTACACCTTC. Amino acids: CASSARGQGVYGYTF.

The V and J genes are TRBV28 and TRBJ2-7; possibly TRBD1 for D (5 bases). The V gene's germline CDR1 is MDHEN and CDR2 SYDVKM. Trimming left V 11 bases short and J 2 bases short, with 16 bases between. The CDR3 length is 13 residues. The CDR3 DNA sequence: TGTGCCGCCACGAGCAGGGCACCCTACGAGCAGTACTTC. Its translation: CAATSRAPYEQYF.

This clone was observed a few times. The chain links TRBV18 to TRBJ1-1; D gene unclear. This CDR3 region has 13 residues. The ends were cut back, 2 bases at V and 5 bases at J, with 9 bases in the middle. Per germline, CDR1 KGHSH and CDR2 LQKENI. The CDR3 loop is CASSPGVGTEAFF. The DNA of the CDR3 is TGTGCCAGCTCACCAGGAGTGGGGACTGAAGCTTTCTTT.

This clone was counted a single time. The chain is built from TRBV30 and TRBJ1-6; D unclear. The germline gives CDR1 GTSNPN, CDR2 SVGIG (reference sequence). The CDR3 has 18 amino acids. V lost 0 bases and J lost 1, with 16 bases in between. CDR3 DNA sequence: TGTGCCTGGAGTGTAGGGATTTGGGGAAAGTCCTATAATTCACCCCTCCACTTT. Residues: CAWSVGIWGKSYNSPLHF.

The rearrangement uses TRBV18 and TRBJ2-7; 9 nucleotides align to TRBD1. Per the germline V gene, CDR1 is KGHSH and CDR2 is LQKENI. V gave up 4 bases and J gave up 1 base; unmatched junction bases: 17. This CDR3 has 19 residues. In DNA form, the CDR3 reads TGTGCCAGCTCACGGGGGACAGGGAAGGGGAAGGGGAGTTCCTACGAGCAGTACTTC. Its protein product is CASSRGTGKGKGSSYEQYF.

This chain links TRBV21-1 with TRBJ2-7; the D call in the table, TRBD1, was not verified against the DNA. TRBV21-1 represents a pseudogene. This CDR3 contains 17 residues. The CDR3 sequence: CASSKRPWTGVSYEQYF. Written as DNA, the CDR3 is TGTGCCAGCAGCAAACGACCCTGGACAGGGGTCTCCTACGAGCAGTACTTC.

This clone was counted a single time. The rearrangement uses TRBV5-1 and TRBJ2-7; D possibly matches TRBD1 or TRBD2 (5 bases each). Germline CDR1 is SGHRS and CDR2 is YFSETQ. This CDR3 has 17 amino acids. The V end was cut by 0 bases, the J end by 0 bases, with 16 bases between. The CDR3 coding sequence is TGCGCCAGCAGCTTGGGAGTGGGGCTAGGGAGCTCCTACGAGCAGTACTTC. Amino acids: CASSLGVGLGSSYEQYF.

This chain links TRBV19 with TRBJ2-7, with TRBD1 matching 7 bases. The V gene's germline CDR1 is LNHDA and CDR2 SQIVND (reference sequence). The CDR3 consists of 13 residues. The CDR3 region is CAVVGTDPGEQYF. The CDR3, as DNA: TGTGCGGTCGTCGGGACAGACCCCGGCGAGCAGTACTTC.

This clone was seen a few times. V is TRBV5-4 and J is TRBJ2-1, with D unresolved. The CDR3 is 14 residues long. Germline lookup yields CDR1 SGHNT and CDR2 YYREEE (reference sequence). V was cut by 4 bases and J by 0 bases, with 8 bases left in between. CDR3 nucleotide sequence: TGTGCCAGCAGCCGAGAGAGCTCCTACAATGAGCAGTTCTTC. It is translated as CASSRESSYNEQFF.